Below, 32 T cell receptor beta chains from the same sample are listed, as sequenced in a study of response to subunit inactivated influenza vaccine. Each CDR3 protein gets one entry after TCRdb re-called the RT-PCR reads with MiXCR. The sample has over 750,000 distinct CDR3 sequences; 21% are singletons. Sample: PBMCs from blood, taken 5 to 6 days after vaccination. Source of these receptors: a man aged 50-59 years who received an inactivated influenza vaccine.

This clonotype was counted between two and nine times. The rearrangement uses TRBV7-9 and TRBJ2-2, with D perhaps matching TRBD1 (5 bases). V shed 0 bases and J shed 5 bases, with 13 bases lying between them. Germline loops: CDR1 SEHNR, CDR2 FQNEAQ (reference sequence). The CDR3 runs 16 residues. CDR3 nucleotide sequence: TGTGCCAGCAGCTTAGCTTTCGACAGAAGGACCGGGGAGCTGTTTTTT. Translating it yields CASSLAFDRRTGELFF.

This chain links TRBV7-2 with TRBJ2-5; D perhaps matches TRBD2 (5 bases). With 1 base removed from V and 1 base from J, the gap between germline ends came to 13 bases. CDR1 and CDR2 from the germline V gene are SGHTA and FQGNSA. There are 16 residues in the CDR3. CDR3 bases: TGTGCCAGCAGCTTAGGCCGGGGAGCGACCCAAGAGACCCAGTACTTC. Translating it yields CASSLGRGATQETQYF. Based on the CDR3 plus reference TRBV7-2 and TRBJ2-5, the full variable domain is GAGVSQSPSNKVTEKGKDVELRCDPISGHTALYWYRQSLGQGLEFLIYFQGNSAPDKSGLPSDRFSAERTGGSVSTLTIQRTQQEDSAVYLCASSLGRGATQETQYFGPGTRLLVL.

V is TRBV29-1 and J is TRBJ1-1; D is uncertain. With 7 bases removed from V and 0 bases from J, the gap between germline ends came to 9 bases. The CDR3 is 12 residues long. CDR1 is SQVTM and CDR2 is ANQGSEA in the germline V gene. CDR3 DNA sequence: TGCAGCGCGAACAGTGTGAACACTGAAGCTTTCTTT. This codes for CSANSVNTEAFF.

CDR3 nucleotide sequence: TGCGCCAGCAGCCAAGCCTCTTCGAAGGAGCTGTTTTTT. Translating it yields CASSQASSKELFF. The J gene is TRBJ2-2, the V gene TRBV4-1, with D unclear. The CDR3 has 13 amino acids. V was trimmed by 1 base and J by 10 bases, leaving 10 bases between them. CDR1 is MGHRA, CDR2 YSYEKL, per germline.

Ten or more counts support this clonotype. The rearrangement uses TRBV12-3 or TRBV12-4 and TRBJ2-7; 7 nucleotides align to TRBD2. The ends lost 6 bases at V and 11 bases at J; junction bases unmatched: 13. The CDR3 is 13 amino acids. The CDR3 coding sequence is TGTGCCAGCAGGCGGGGGACTGGAGCGACCGAGTACTTC. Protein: CASRRGTGATEYF.

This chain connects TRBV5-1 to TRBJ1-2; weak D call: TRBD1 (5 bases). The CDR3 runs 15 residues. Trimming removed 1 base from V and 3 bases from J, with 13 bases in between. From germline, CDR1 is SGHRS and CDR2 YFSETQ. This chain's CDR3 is CASSLRHLGDYGYTF. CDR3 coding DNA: TGCGCCAGCAGCTTGAGGCACCTGGGGGACTATGGCTACACCTTC.

CDR3 amino acids: CSARLQGHYNEQFF. CDR3 DNA sequence: TGCAGTGCTAGACTTCAGGGTCACTACAATGAGCAGTTCTTC. The V and J genes are TRBV20-1 and TRBJ2-1; weak D call: TRBD1 (5 bases). This CDR3 is built from 14 residues. Trimming took off 2 bases at V and 3 bases at J, with 11 bases between the two ends. Germline values: CDR1 DFQATT, CDR2 SNEGSKA (reference sequence).

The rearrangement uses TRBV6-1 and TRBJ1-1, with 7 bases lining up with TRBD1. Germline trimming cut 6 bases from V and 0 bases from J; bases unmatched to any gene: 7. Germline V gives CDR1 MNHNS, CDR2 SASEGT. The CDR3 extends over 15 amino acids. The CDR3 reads CASSQPGQMNTEAFF. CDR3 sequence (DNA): TGTGCCAGCAGCCAACCGGGACAGATGAACACTGAAGCTTTCTTT.

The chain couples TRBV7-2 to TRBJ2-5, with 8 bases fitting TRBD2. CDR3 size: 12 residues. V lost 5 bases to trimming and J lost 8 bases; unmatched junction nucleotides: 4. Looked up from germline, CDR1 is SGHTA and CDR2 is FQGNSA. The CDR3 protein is CASSILAATQYF. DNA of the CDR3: TGTGCCAGCAGCATACTAGCGGCAACCCAGTACTTC.

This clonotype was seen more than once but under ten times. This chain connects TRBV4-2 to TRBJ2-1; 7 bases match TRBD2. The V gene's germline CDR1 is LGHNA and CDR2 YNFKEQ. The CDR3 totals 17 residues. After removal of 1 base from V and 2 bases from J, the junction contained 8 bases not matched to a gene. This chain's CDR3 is CASSQGIASGPYNEQFF. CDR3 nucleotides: TGTGCCAGCAGCCAAGGTATCGCTAGCGGACCCTACAATGAGCAGTTCTTC.

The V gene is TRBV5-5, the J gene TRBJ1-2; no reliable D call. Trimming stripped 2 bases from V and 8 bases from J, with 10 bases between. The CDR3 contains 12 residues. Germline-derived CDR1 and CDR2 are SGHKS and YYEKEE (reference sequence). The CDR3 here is CASSFQSRGYTF. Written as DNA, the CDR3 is TGTGCCAGCAGCTTCCAATCCAGGGGCTACACCTTC.

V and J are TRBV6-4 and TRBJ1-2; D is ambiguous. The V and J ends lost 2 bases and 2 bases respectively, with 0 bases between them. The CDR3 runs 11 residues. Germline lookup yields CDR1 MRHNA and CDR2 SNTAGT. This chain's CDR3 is CASSDNYGYTF. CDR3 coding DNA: TGTGCCAGCAGTGACAACTATGGCTACACCTTC.

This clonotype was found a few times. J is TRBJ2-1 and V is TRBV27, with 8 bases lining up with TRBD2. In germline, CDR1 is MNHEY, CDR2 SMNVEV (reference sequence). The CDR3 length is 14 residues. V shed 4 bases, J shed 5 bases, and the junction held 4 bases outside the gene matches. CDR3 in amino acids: CASSSGLGNNEQFF. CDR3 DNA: TGTGCCAGCAGTTCGGGACTAGGCAACAATGAGCAGTTCTTC.

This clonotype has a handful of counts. The CDR3 sequence is CASSISRQTEAFF. The CDR3 region has the DNA TGTGCCAGTAGTATCTCTCGCCAGACTGAAGCTTTCTTT. The chain has TRBV19 and TRBJ1-1; unclear D gene. The V gene's germline CDR1 is LNHDA and CDR2 SQIVND (reference sequence). Trimming left V 3 bases short and J 5 bases short, with 10 bases between. This CDR3 spans 13 amino acids.

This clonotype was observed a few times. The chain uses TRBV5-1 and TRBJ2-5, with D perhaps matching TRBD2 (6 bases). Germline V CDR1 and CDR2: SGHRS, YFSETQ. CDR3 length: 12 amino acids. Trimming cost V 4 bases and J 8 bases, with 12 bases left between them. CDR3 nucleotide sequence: TGCGCCAGCAGCCGTGGAGGGTCAACCCAGTACTTC. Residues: CASSRGGSTQYF.

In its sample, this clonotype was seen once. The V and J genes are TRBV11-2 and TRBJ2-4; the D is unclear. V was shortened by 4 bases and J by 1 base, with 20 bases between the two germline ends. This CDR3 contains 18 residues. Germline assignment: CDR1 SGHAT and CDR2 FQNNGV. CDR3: CASSSTKARRFAKNIQYF. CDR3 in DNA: TGTGCCAGCAGCTCGACGAAGGCACGCCGATTTGCCAAAAACATTCAGTACTTC.

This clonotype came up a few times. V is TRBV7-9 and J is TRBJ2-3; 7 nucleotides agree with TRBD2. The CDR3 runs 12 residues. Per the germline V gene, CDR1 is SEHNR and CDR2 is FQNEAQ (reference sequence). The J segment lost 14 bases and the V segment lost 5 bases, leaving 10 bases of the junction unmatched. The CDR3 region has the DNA TGTGCCAGCAGCCCTCCGGGACTACACGTGTATTTT. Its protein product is CASSPPGLHVYF.

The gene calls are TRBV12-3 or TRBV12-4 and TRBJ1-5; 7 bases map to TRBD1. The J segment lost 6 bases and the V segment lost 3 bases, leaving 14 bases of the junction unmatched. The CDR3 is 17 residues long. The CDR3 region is CASSLNRGGGLSQPQHF. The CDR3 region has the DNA TGTGCCAGCAGTTTGAACAGGGGAGGAGGTTTGAGTCAGCCCCAGCATTTT.

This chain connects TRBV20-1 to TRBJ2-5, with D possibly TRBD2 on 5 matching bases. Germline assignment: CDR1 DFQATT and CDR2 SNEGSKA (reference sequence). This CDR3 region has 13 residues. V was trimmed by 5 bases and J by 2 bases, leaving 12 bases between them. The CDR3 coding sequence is TGCAGTGCTTCCCGATCGGGGCAAGAGACCCAGTACTTC. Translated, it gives CSASRSGQETQYF.

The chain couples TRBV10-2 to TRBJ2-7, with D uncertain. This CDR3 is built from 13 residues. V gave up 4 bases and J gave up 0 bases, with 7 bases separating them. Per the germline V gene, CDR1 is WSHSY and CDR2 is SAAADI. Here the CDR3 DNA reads TGCGCCAGCAGTGTACCAGCCTCCTACGAGCAGTACTTC. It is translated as CASSVPASYEQYF.

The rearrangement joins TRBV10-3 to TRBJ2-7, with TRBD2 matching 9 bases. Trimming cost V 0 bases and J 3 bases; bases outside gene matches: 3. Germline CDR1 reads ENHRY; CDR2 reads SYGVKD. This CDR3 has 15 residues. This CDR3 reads CAISESSGSYYEQYF. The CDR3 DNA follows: TGTGCCATCAGTGAGTCTAGCGGGAGTTACTACGAGCAGTACTTC.

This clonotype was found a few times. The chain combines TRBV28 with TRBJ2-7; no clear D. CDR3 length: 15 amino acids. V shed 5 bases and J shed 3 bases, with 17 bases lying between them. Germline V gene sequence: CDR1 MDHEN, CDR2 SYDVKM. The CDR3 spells CASSPPAGGSYEQYF. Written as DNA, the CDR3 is TGTGCCAGCAGTCCCCCGGCTGGCGGAAGCTACGAGCAGTACTTC. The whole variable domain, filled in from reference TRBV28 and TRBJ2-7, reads DVKVTQSSRYLVKRTGEKVFLECVQDMDHENMFWYRQDPGLGLRLIYFSYDVKMKEKGDIPEGYSVSREKKERFSLILESASTNQTSMYLCASSPPAGGSYEQYFGPGTRLTVT.

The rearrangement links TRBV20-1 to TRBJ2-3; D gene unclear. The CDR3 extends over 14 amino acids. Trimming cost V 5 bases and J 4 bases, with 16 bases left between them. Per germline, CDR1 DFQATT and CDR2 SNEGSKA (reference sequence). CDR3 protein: CSAQRGPTSDTQYF. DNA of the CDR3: TGCAGTGCTCAGCGAGGCCCGACATCAGATACGCAGTATTTT.

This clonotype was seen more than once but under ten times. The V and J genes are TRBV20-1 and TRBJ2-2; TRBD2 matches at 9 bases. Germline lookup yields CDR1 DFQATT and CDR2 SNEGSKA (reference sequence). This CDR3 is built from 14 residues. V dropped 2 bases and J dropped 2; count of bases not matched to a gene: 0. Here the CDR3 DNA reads TGCAGTGCTAGACTAGCGGGAAACACCGGGGAGCTGTTTTTT. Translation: CSARLAGNTGELFF.

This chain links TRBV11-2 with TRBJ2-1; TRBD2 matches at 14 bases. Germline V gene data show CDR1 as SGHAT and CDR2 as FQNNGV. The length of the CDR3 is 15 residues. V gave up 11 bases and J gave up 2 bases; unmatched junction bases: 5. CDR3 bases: TGTGCCTCGTGGACTAGCGGGAGGACCTACAATGAGCAGTTCTTC. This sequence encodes CASWTSGRTYNEQFF.

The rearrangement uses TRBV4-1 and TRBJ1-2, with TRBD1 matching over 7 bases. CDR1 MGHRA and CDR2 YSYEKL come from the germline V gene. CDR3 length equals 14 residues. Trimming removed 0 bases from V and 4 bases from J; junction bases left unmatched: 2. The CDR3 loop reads CASSQETGFYGYTF. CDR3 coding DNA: TGCGCCAGCAGCCAAGAGACAGGGTTCTATGGCTACACCTTC.

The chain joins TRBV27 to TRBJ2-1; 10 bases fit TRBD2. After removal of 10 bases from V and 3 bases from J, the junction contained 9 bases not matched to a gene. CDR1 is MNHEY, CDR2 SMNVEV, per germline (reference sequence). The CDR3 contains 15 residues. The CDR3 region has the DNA TGTGCCACCGGCAATCTAGCGGGAGACTACAATGAGCAGTTCTTC. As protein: CATGNLAGDYNEQFF.

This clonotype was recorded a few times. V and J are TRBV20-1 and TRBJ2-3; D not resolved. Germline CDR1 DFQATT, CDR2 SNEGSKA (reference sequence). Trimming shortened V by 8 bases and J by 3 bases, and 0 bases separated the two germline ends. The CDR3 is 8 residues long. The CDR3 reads CSTDTQYF. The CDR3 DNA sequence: TGCAGTACAGATACGCAGTATTTT.

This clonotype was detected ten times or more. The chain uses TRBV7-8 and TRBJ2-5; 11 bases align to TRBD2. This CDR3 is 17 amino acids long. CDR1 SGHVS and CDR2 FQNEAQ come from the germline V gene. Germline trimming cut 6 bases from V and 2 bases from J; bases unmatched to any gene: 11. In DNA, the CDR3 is TGTGCCAGCAGGGATGCTAGCGGGAGGCCAATTCAAGAGACCCAGTACTTC. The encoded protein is CASRDASGRPIQETQYF.

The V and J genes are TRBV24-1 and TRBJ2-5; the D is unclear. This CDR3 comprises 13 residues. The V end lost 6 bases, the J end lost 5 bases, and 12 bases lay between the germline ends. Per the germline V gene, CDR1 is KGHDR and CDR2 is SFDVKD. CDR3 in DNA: TGTGCCACCAGTAGTGCGGTTGGGGAGACCCAGTACTTC. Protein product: CATSSAVGETQYF.

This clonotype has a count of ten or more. CDR3 DNA: TGCAGCGTTGAAGGGGTGGGTAGCACAGATACGCAGTATTTT. Its protein is CSVEGVGSTDTQYF. The chain uses TRBV29-1 and TRBJ2-3; D unresolved. Looked up from germline, CDR1 is SQVTM and CDR2 is ANQGSEA. Trimming cost V 1 base and J 0 bases, with 8 bases left between them. The CDR3 loop spans 14 amino acids.

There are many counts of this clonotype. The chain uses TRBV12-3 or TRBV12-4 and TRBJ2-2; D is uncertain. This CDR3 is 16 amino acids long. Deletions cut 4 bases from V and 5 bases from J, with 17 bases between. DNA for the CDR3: TGTGCCAGCAGTTCAGAAGGGAATACGAGGACCGGGGAGCTGTTTTTT. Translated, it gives CASSSEGNTRTGELFF.